This TCR beta chain was identified during a study of blood T cell repertoires in COVID-19. Looking at the study overall: The United States, Italy and Spain provided the acute and convalescent COVID-19 samples. From T cells, B-cell-depleted T cells, or PBMCs came the material, which was cDNA or gDNA.

Under the authors' procedure: Reference gene primer amplification in the assay estimated nucleated cell counts. Some clones are missing from TCRdb's copy, which holds only in-frame ones; the method was immunoSEQ multiplex PCR. V and J calls and clone size come straight from that table; D and trimming were deduced from the DNA. The profile covers roughly 41,000 clones, with 75% to 90% appearing a single time and around a sixth taken by the ten largest. The TCR comes from a human donor in a cohort sampled during active COVID-19. Sequencing used peripheral blood.

The CDR3 DNA is TGTGCCAGCAGCTTCCCCGGTGAGCAGTTCTTC. Protein: CASSFPGEQFF. V and J are TRBV7-9 and TRBJ2-1, with D unclear. The CDR3 is 11 amino acids. CDR1 and CDR2 (germline): SEHNR, FQNEAQ (reference sequence). The V gene lost 3 bases and the J gene lost 9 bases, with 6 bases spanning the gap. The full variable domain, in which reference TRBV7-9 and TRBJ2-1 provide the parts outside the CDR3, is DTGVSQNPRHKITKRGQNVTFRCDPISEHNRLYWYRQTLGQGPEFLTYFQNEAQLEKSRLLSDRFSAERPKGSFSTLEIQRTEQGDSAMYLCASSFPGEQFFGPGTRLTVL.